This TCR beta chain was obtained from a study of CD8+ T cells in alopecia areata (dated by TCRdb to the late 2010s). Concerning the study at large: The treated patients, all with moderate-to-severe alopecia areata, were enrolled in an open-label pilot trial of oral tofacitinib given at 5 to 10 mg twice daily. Patients received tofacitinib for 6 to 18 months and were then followed off drug for 6 months to check for delayed response and recurrence. In treated patients, disease severity was measured using the SALT score, which gives the percentage of scalp surface area affected. High-throughput TCRbeta sequencing was used to examine T cell clonal expansion in alopecia areata in both the C3H/HeJ mouse model and human patients. Scalp tissue and sorted CD4+ and CD8+ peripheral blood T cells from patchy and totalis/universalis alopecia areata patients and from healthy controls were covered by human TCRbeta sequencing. Biopsies were taken from tofacitinib-treated patients at baseline and at 4 and 24 weeks of treatment, and a later scalp biopsy was taken in several of the tofacitinib-treated patients. Clonality in the scalp was compared among normal scalp (n=4), patchy alopecia areata scalp (n=8), and alopecia totalis/universalis scalp (n=8). RNA was extracted with the PAXgene miRNA kit for fixed scalp, the miRNeasy kit for PBMCs, and the RNeasy kit for mouse skin. TCRbeta CDR3 regions were amplified by immunoSEQ multiplex PCR using 35 Vbeta forward and 13 Jbeta reverse primers.

Explained via the paper, the treatment or condition label denotes: oral pan-JAK inhibitor, 5-10 mg twice daily. From alopecia areata patients, peripheral blood was collected along with lesional scalp punch biopsies. PBMCs were separated by density centrifugation and stained for CD3, CD4 and CD8, after which CD4+ and CD8+ T cells were sorted on a FACSAria. Per the germline V gene, SGHDN is the CDR1 and FVKESK is the CDR2. At the junction V is shortened by 1 base and J by 6 bases, with 5 bases in between. Measured from the cysteine to the phenylalanine, the CDR3 is 12 residues long. Only CDR3 DNA is held: 36 bases, read in frame from base 1. Libraries were constructed by the immunoSEQ multiplex PCR assay. RNA was extracted from all samples and reverse transcribed into cDNA as template for TCR sequencing. First-strand cDNA was synthesized with SuperScript III using a 2:1 mix of oligo-dT and random hexamers. A synthetic immune receptor repertoire was used to measure amplification bias, and any remaining bias was corrected computationally. In the source study's methods: Raw reads were preprocessed to remove errors, and CDR3 was defined by IMGT conventions from the conserved cysteine to phenylalanine. Clonality was computed as 1 minus the Shannon entropy, with the entropy normalized by log2 of the number of productive unique TCRs. Whether each scalp clone was CD4 or CD8 was inferred by checking scalp TCRbeta sequences against the CD4 and CD8 repertoires from sorted blood. TCRdb re-hosts the immuneACCESS table, in-frame sequences only. Its copies lack some clones; in the studies checked, an unresolved V gene accounts for under half of them, and the cause for the rest is not known. V and J calls and clone size are given by that table; D and trimming were obtained from the DNA. The sample table contains 150,000 to 200,000 clones; only one count was recorded for roughly 63% of them. The ten largest clonotypes hold around 15% of the sample.

General findings and caveats noted by the study authors: Tofacitinib significantly lowered scalp clonality and the number of expanded CD8+ clones among the top 100 scalp clones. Many expanded lesional clones persisted in scalp and blood during tofacitinib treatment, which may partly explain relapse after stopping treatment. Higher clonality and more expanded CD8+ clones were observed in lesional scalp than in normal scalp, particularly in alopecia totalis/universalis, a finding suggestive of antigenic drive. The treated cohort was small, with a single nonresponder, so links between baseline CD8+ expansion and response need larger studies. TCR sequences shared between patients were less clear than in mice, possibly partly because of HLA diversity in the patient population. Unlike mouse skin, which is dominated by gammadelta T cells, normal human skin has resident alphabeta T cells that are also sequenced, and this complicates analysis of the scalp TCR repertoire.

Worth noting for this clone: Its binding antigen is unknown. Base quality data are lacking; no much larger clone is found one base away.

This clonotype was obtained from a human donor with alopecia areata. The sequenced sample was CD4+ T cells sorted from blood, obtained at approximately week 60, from a patient treated with tofacitinib. The rearrangement joined TRBV14 to TRBJ2-3; the D segment cannot be called with confidence. The DNA reads TGTGCCAGCAGCCAAGTCTCCGATACGCAGTATTTT. Its product reads: CASSQVSDTQYF.